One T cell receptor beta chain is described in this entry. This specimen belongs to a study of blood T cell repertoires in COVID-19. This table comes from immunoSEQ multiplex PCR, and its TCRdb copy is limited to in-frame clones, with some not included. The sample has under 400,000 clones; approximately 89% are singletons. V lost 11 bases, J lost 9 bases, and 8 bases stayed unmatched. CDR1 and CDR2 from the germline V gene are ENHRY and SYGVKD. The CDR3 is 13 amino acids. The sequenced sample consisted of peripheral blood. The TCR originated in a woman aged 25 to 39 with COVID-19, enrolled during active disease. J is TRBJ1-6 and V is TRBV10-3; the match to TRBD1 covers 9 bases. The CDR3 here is CAASGTGSSPLHF. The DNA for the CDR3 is TGTGCCGCCAGCGGGACAGGGAGTTCACCCCTCCACTTT.